Below, 6 T cell receptor beta chains from the same sample are listed, as sequenced in a study of T-cell reconstitution after alpha-beta-depleted transplantation in children. Unique molecular identifiers were incorporated during preparation of the TCRbeta library. MiXCR was run by TCRdb on the PCR reads, yielding one entry per CDR3 protein. The sample includes about 260,000 distinct CDR3 sequences, 8.2% of them seen just once. The sequencing used PBMCs, mostly from graft donor cells, collected 180 days after TCRalphabeta/CD19-depleted stem cell transplant. The receptors here all came from a male patient younger than 18 who had a stem cell transplant for acute lymphoblastic leukemia, so the T cells may come from the graft donor.

This clonotype was counted many times. V usage is TRBV20-1 and J usage is TRBJ1-2; a possible D gene is TRBD1 (5 bases). V was shortened by 6 bases and J by 5 bases, with 16 bases between the two germline ends. The CDR3 is 13 amino acids. The V gene's germline CDR1 is DFQATT and CDR2 SNEGSKA (reference sequence). CDR3 sequence reads: CSARRVGEYGYTF. The CDR3 DNA is TGCAGTGCCAGACGGGTGGGGGAGTATGGCTACACCTTC.

This clonotype has ten or more counts. This chain links TRBV4-3 with TRBJ2-2; TRBD1 might be the D (5 bases). The germline V gene has CDR1 LGHNA and CDR2 YSLEER. This CDR3 is 14 amino acids long. Deletions cut 6 bases from V and 2 bases from J, with 10 bases between. The CDR3 coding sequence is TGCGCCAGCAGGGGGCAGGGAAACACCGGGGAGCTGTTTTTT. Translation gives CASRGQGNTGELFF.

With regard to this clonotype: A much larger clone differs by one base, so this may be a read error. A read error is likely, as this CDR3 ends without the conserved phenylalanine or tryptophan. The chain recombines TRBV9 with TRBJ2-7, with 13 bases matching TRBD2. Looked up from germline, CDR1 is SGDLS and CDR2 is YYNGEE. The CDR3 is 15 residues long. J was trimmed by 5 bases and V by 4 bases; bases with no gene match: 6. The CDR3 loop is CASSPTSGRSHEQYS. CDR3 coding DNA: TGTGCCAGCAGCCCGACTAGCGGGAGGTCCCACGAGCAGTACTCC.

This clonotype was recorded a few times. V usage is TRBV6-2 or TRBV6-3 and J usage is TRBJ1-5; a possible D gene is TRBD1 (5 bases). The V end lost 3 bases, the J end lost 0 bases, and 9 bases lay between the germline ends. Germline-derived CDR1 and CDR2 are MNHEY and SVGEGT. The CDR3 covers 15 residues. The CDR3 region has the DNA TGTGCCAGCAGTTATCGCAGGGATAGCAATCAGCCCCAGCATTTT. Protein sequence: CASSYRRDSNQPQHF.

This clonotype was found many times. This chain joins TRBV12-3 or TRBV12-4 and TRBJ2-5; 12 nucleotides line up with TRBD2. The CDR3 loop spans 14 amino acids. V lost 3 bases to trimming and J lost 5 bases; unmatched junction nucleotides: 1. CDR3 nucleotides: TGTGCCAGCAGTTTGACTAGCGGGGGTGAGACCCAGTACTTC. This sequence encodes CASSLTSGGETQYF.

This clonotype was detected ten times or more. The V call is TRBV7-3, the J call TRBJ2-1; 7 bases are a match to TRBD2. The CDR3 has 15 residues. The germline gives CDR1 SGHTA, CDR2 FQGTGA. V lost 0 bases and J lost 4; bases outside the gene matches: 3. The CDR3 nucleotides read TGTGCCAGCAGCTTAACTAGCGGGCGTTACAATGAGCAGTTCTTC. Encoded protein: CASSLTSGRYNEQFF.